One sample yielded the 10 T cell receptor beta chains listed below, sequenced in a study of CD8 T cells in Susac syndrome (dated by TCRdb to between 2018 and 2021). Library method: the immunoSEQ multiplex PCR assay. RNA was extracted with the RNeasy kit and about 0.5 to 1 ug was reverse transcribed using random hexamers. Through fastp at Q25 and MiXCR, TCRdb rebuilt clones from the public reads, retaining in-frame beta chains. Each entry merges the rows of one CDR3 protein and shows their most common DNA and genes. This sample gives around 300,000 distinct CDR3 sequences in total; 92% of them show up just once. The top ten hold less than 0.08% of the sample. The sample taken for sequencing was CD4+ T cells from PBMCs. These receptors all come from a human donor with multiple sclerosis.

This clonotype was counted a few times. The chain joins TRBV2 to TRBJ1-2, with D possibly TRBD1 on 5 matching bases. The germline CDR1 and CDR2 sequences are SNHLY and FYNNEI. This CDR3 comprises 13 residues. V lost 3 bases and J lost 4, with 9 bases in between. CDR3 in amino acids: CASSEGRAYGYTF. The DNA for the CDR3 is TGTGCCAGCAGTGAGGGCAGGGCCTATGGCTACACCTTC.

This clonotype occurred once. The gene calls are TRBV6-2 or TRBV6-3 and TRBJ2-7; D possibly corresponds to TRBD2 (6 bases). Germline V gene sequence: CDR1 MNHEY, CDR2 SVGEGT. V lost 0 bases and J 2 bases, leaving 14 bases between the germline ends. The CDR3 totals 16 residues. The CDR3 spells CASSYSGVGGTYEQYF. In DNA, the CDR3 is TGTGCCAGCAGTTACTCGGGAGTGGGAGGCACCTACGAGCAGTACTTC.

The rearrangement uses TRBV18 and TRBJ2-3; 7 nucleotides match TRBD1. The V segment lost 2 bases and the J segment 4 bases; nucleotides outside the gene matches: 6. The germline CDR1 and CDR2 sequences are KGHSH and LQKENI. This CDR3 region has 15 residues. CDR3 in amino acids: CASSPDRVKADTQYF. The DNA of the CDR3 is TGTGCCAGCTCACCAGACAGGGTAAAAGCAGATACGCAGTATTTT.

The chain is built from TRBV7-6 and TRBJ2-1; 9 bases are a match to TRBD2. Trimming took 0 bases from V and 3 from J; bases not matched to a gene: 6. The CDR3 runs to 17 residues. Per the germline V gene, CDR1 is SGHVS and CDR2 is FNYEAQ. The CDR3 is CASSLAREGAIYNEQFF. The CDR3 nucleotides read TGTGCCAGCAGCTTAGCGCGGGAGGGGGCTATCTACAATGAGCAGTTCTTC. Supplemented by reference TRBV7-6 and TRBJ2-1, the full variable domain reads GAGVSQSPRYKVTKRGQDVALRCDPISGHVSLYWYRQALGQGPEFLTYFNYEAQQDKSGLPNDRFSAERPEGSISTLTIQRTEQRDSAMYRCASSLAREGAIYNEQFFGPGTRLTVL.

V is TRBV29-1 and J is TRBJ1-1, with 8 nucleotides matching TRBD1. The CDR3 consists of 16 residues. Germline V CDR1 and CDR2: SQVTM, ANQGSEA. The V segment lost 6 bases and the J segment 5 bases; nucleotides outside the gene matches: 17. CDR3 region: CSVPGGKGMEGTEAFF. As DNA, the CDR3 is TGCAGCGTCCCAGGGGGCAAGGGGATGGAGGGTACTGAAGCTTTCTTT.

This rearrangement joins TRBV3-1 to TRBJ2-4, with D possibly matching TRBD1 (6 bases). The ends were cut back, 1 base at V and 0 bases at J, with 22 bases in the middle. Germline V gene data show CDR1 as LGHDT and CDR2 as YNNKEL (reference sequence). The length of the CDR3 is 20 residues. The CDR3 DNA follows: TGTGCCAGCAGCCAAGTTCAGTTAGCTTTCCCAGGGGTAGCCAAAAACATTCAGTACTTC. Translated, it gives CASSQVQLAFPGVAKNIQYF. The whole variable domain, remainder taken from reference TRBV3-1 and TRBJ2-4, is DTAVSQTPKYLVTQMGNDKSIKCEQNLGHDTMYWYKQDSKKFLKIMFSYNNKELIINETVPNRFSPKSPDKAHLNLHINSLELGDSAVYFCASSQVQLAFPGVAKNIQYFGAGTRLSVL.

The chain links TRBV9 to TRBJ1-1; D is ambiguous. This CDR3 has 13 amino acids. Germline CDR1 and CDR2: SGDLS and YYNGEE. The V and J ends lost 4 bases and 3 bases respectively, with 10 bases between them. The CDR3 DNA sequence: TGTGCCAGCAGCCCCCGGCCTCACACTGAAGCTTTCTTT. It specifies CASSPRPHTEAFF.

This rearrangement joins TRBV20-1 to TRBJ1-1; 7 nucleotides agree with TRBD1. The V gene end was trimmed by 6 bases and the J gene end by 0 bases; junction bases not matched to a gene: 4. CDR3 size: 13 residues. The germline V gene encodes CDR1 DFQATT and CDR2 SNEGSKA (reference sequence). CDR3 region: CSAQGGVNTEAFF. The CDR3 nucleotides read TGCAGTGCCCAGGGGGGAGTGAACACTGAAGCTTTCTTT.

The chain's CDR3 is CASSLELHTDTQYF. Written as DNA, the CDR3 is TGTGCCAGCAGCTTAGAACTCCACACAGATACGCAGTATTTT. The J gene is TRBJ2-3, the V gene TRBV5-4, with no clear D. The V and J ends lost 2 bases and 2 bases respectively, with 9 bases between them. The CDR3 has 14 amino acids. The germline V gene encodes CDR1 SGHNT and CDR2 YYREEE (reference sequence).

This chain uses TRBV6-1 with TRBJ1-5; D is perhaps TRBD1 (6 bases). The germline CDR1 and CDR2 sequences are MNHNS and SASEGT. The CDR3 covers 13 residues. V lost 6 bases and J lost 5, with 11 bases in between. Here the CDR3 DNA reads TGTGCCAGCAGCCGACAGGTCTATCAGCCCCAGCATTTT. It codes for CASSRQVYQPQHF.